This record covers a single TCR beta chain. Its antigen is currently unknown. The record originates from a study of radiotherapy plus CTLA-4 blockade in lung cancer. The study, taken as a whole, reports: Once radiotherapy plus ipilimumab had been given, TCR clones derived from tumor expanded in blood. Increased serum interferon-beta after radiation also reportedly predicted response strongly.

The method was immunoSEQ multiplex PCR; TCRdb's version includes in-frame clones alone and lacks a portion of them. The sample holds over 45,000 clones, around 79% seen once. This CDR3 region has 17 residues. CDR1 is KGHSH, CDR2 LQKENI, per germline. V was trimmed by 1 base and J by 0 bases, leaving 15 bases between them. The chain combines TRBV18 with TRBJ1-1; D is perhaps TRBD1 (6 bases). This receptor was identified in a human donor with non-small cell lung cancer who had a complete response to radiotherapy plus ipilimumab. Sample: peripheral blood, taken from a patient treated with radiotherapy plus ipilimumab. The CDR3 is CASSPQTGRGVNTEAFF. CDR3 nucleotides: TGTGCCAGCTCACCACAAACAGGGAGGGGGGTGAACACTGAAGCTTTCTTT.